These T cell receptor beta chains were read from a single sample in a study of metastatic and nonmetastatic thyroid tumors. Using MiXCR, TCRdb re-called clones from the PCR reads. The sample has 80,000 to 85,000 clones; roughly an eighth are singletons. Sequencing was carried out using tumor tissue. These receptors came from a female donor with papillary thyroid cancer or a benign thyroid nodule (not recorded which). Some clones in this sample may be carry-over from other donors' samples. The CDR3 runs from the conserved cysteine through the conserved F or W. The D gene is left open where the match is weak. Expanded clones get a size class; other rows say once, few or many, or leave the size out.

d_gene,abundance,v_gene,j_gene,CDR3aa,CDR3nt
TRBD1,many,TRBV2,TRBJ2-1,CASSVLGQGVNEQFF,TGTGCCAGCAGTGTGTTGGGACAGGGTGTGAATGAGCAGTTCTTC
.,many,TRBV5-6,TRBJ1-5,CASSLGAGGPGGQPQHF,TGTGCCAGCAGCTTGGGGGCCGGCGGGCCTGGGGGTCAGCCCCAGCATTTT
.,many,TRBV7-2,TRBJ2-7,CASSLVTSYYEQYF,TGTGCCAGCAGCTTAGTTACTAGCTATTACGAGCAGTACTTC
.,many,TRBV28,TRBJ1-2,CASSSLPLKDGYTF,TGTGCCAGCAGTTCGCTCCCGTTAAAGGATGGCTACACCTTC
.,.,TRBV5-1,TRBJ2-3,CAGGPGFPQDTQYF,TGCGCCGGCGGTCCAGGGTTTCCACAGGATACGCAGTATTTT
TRBD1,.,TRBV11-2,TRBJ1-6,CASSRQGPGNNSPLHF,TGTGCCAGCAGCAGACAGGGCCCGGGGAATAATTCACCCCTCCACTTT
.,medium-sized,TRBV20-1,TRBJ2-7,CSGEGTGEQYF,TGCAGTGGCGAGGGGACGGGCGAGCAGTACTTC
.,many,TRBV2,TRBJ2-3,CASRHRDRGTDTQYF,TGTGCCAGCCGACACCGGGACCGCGGCACAGATACGCAGTATTTT
.,.,TRBV6-2/TRBV6-3,TRBJ1-1,CASKGELYTEAFF,TGTGCCAGCAAGGGAGAATTGTACACTGAAGCTTTCTTT
TRBD1,few,TRBV7-9,TRBJ1-1,CASSLGQGAQWAFF,TGTGCCAGCAGCTTAGGACAGGGGGCGCAATGGGCTTTCTTT
.,.,TRBV27,TRBJ2-7,CASSLYLSYDQYF,TGTGCCAGCAGTTTGTACCTCTCCTACGATCAGTACTTC
TRBD1,many,TRBV20-1,TRBJ1-2,CSAPGGVDYGYTF,TGCAGTGCACCAGGGGGCGTCGACTATGGCTACACCTTC
.,many,TRBV11-1,TRBJ1-1,CASSKDSMNTEAFF,TGTGCCAGCAGCAAAGACAGCATGAACACTGAAGCTTTCTTT
.,many,TRBV6-5,TRBJ2-6,CASSYLRDKAPTIGANVLTF,TGTGCCAGCAGTTACCTCCGGGACAAGGCTCCGACGATCGGGGCCAACGTCCTGACTTTC
TRBD2,many,TRBV20-1,TRBJ2-1,CSANRLAGGPGEFF,TGCAGTGCTAACAGACTAGCGGGAGGGCCGGGCGAGTTCTTC
TRBD1,many,TRBV9,TRBJ2-2,CASSRTGGNTGELFF,TGTGCCAGCAGTCGGACAGGGGGGAACACCGGGGAGCTGTTTTTT
TRBD2,many,TRBV2,TRBJ2-7,CASKTLAGGYEQYF,TGTGCCAGCAAAACCCTAGCGGGAGGCTACGAGCAGTACTTC
.,many,TRBV7-3,TRBJ2-2,CASSLGGATGELFF,TGTGCCAGCAGCTTAGGAGGGGCCACCGGGGAGCTGTTTTTT
TRBD1,few,TRBV5-1,TRBJ2-3,CASSSYRDRNTDTQYF,TGCGCCAGCAGCTCCTACCGGGACAGAAACACAGATACGCAGTATTTT
TRBD2,medium-sized,TRBV12-3/TRBV12-4,TRBJ2-1,CASSPRLADLRTYNEQFF,TGTGCCAGCAGTCCAAGACTAGCGGACTTAAGGACCTACAATGAGCAGTTCTTC
.,large,TRBV7-9,TRBJ2-7,CASSKEGTEQYF,TGTGCCAGCAGTAAGGAAGGTACCGAGCAGTACTTC
.,many,TRBV18,TRBJ1-3,CASSPTIDSRPATIYF,TGTGCCAGCTCCCCTACAATAGACAGCCGGCCTGCCACCATATATTTT
.,many,TRBV11-2,TRBJ2-1,CASSYGTEDNEQFF,TGTGCCAGCAGCTATGGGACGGAAGACAATGAGCAGTTCTTC
.,many,TRBV19,TRBJ2-2,CASSMSRGANTGELFF,TGTGCCAGTAGTATGTCGCGAGGGGCGAACACCGGGGAGCTGTTTTTT
.,few,TRBV6-2/TRBV6-3,TRBJ2-2,CASRDSGNTGELFF,TGTGCCAGCAGGGATTCAGGCAACACCGGGGAGCTGTTTTTT
.,many,TRBV30,TRBJ2-5,CAWREQGSGETQYF,TGTGCCTGGAGGGAACAGGGTTCAGGGGAGACCCAGTACTTC
TRBD1,many,TRBV5-4,TRBJ1-5,CASSDRGSGNQPQHF,TGTGCCAGCAGCGACAGGGGTAGTGGCAATCAGCCCCAGCATTTT
.,many,TRBV2,TRBJ2-6,CAGRVSFSGANVLTF,TGTGCCGGCAGGGTTTCCTTCTCTGGGGCCAACGTCCTGACTTTC
TRBD2,many,TRBV5-4,TRBJ2-7,CACSRDYANEQYF,TGTGCCTGCAGCCGGGACTATGCCAACGAGCAGTACTTC
.,many,TRBV12-3/TRBV12-4,TRBJ2-7,CASSFGGLGSYEQYF,TGTGCCAGCAGTTTTGGGGGTTTGGGATCCTACGAGCAGTACTTC
TRBD1,.,TRBV5-6,TRBJ1-1,CASSGTGGTEAFF,TGTGCCAGCAGCGGAACAGGGGGCACTGAAGCTTTCTTT
TRBD1,many,TRBV18,TRBJ2-7,CASSPGWGIDRGVYEQYF,TGTGCCAGCTCACCAGGTTGGGGGATTGACAGGGGCGTCTACGAGCAGTACTTC
.,few,TRBV2,TRBJ2-1,CASSAPESRAGNEQFF,TGTGCCAGCAGTGCCCCCGAGTCGCGAGCCGGCAATGAGCAGTTCTTC
.,.,TRBV4-1,TRBJ1-2,CASSQERMGYGYTF,TGCGCCAGCAGCCAAGAGCGTATGGGGTATGGCTACACCTTC
TRBD1,many,TRBV30,TRBJ1-3,CACPRGAGNTIYF,TGTGCCTGCCCCAGGGGGGCTGGAAACACCATATATTTT
.,many,TRBV12-5,TRBJ2-5,CASGSRRETQYF,TGTGCTAGTGGTTCCCGTCGGGAGACCCAGTACTTC
TRBD2,few,TRBV11-1,TRBJ2-1,CASSPTSGRSSNEQFF,TGTGCCAGCAGCCCTACTAGCGGGAGATCGAGCAATGAGCAGTTCTTC
.,many,TRBV20-1,TRBJ2-1,CSATDLLVHEQFF,TGCAGTGCTACCGATCTACTCGTCCATGAGCAGTTCTTC
.,many,TRBV5-4,TRBJ2-1,CASSLPTNRLEQFF,TGTGCCAGCAGCTTGCCCACCAATCGTTTAGAGCAGTTCTTC
TRBD2,many,TRBV10-3,TRBJ2-3,CAISLAGSTDTQYF,TGTGCCATCTCATTAGCGGGAAGCACAGATACGCAGTATTTT
.,many,TRBV5-1,TRBJ1-2,CASSFTVNYGYTF,TGCGCCAGCAGCTTTACGGTAAACTATGGCTACACCTTC
.,once,TRBV4-1,TRBJ2-3,CASSQAGVNIDTQYF,TGCGCCAGCAGCCAAGCGGGGGTCAACATAGATACGCAGTATTTT
TRBD2,many,TRBV7-2,TRBJ2-1,CASSLVFGLAEFEQFF,TGTGCCAGCAGCTTAGTGTTTGGACTAGCGGAGTTTGAGCAGTTCTTC
TRBD1,many,TRBV11-3,TRBJ1-4,CASSLVSGGTEKLFF,TGTGCCAGCAGCTTAGTATCAGGGGGCACTGAAAAACTGTTTTTT
TRBD1,many,TRBV12-3/TRBV12-4,TRBJ2-7,CASSRGQGAYEQYF,TGTGCCAGCAGCCGCGGACAGGGGGCCTACGAGCAGTACTTC
TRBD1,many,TRBV6-1,TRBJ1-6,CASSLNRDRGYSPLHF,TGTGCCAGCAGTCTAAACCGGGACAGGGGTTATTCACCCCTCCACTTT
.,many,TRBV18,TRBJ2-7,CASSPLREALYEQYF,TGTGCCAGCTCACCACTTCGCGAAGCGCTCTACGAGCAGTACTTC
.,many,TRBV11-3,TRBJ2-5,CASSYEITAQYF,TGTGCCAGCAGCTATGAAATTACGGCCCAGTACTTC